This T cell receptor beta chain is drawn from a study of naive and memory T cell subsets. Germline V CDR1 and CDR2: SGHVS, FQNEAQ. This CDR3 is 16 amino acids long. The V gene lost 5 bases and the J gene lost 9 bases, with 23 bases spanning the gap. Two oligonucleotides, mixed equimolar, formed the beta constant-region primer covering TRBC1 and TRBC2. Nested alpha and beta constant-region primers with the SP2 primer drove four PCR rounds on ligated cDNA. One entry per CDR3 protein results from TCRdb running MiXCR on the UMI-ligation and nested PCR reads. The repertoire holds 95,000 to 150,000 distinct CDR3 sequences, roughly 36% seen once, with roughly 0.9% in the top ten. This clonotype has a single count.

The chain carries TRBV7-8 and TRBJ2-1, with D tentatively TRBD2 (5 bases). The specimen was central memory CD4+ T cells from blood. The TCR sequence derives from a human donor in good health. In DNA, the CDR3 is TGTGCCAGCAGCCCACGAGGCGGCCTACGCGGGTTTGAGCAGTTCTTC. Amino acid sequence: CASSPRGGLRGFEQFF.